This paragraph reports one TCR beta chain. Its antigen is not identified. At one boundary the junction diverges from the germline segment, which might be a read error. The germline V gene encodes CDR1 SSHAT and CDR2 FNYEAQ (reference sequence). The CDR3 contains 16 residues. The data derive from a study of T cell responses to AZD1222 COVID-19 vaccine. Study results and limitations: Spike-specific TCR breadth and depth both grew after two AZD1222 doses. Distributed over spike, vaccine-associated CD4 TCRs predominated at 160-218 and 743-854.

TCRdb's copy holds only in-frame clones and misses some; the assay was immunoSEQ multiplex PCR. The data show 150,000 or so clones, roughly 91% seen once. The chain is built from TRBV7-7 and TRBJ1-1; 9 bases map to TRBD1. This sequence originates from an adult in good health. The material was peripheral blood, obtained on day 0 of AZD1222 vaccination. The CDR3 loop reads CASSHRDRVFSTEAFF. CDR3 nucleotide sequence: TGTGCTAGCAGCCACCGGGACAGGGTCTTTAGCACTGAAGCTTTCTTT.